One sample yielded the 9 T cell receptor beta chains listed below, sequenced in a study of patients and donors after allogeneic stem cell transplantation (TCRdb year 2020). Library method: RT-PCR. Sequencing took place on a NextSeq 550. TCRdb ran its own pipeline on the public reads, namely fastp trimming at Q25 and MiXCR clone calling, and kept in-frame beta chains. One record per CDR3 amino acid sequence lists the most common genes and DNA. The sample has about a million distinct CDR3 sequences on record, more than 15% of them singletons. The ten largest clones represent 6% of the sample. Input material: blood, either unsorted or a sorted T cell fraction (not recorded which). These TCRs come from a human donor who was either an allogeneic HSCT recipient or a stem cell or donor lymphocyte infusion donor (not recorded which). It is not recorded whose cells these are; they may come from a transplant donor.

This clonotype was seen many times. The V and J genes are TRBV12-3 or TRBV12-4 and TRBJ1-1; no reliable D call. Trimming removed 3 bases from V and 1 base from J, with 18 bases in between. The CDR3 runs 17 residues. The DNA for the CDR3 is TGTGCCAGCAGTTTTCCCCGCCCGGCGCACCCGAACACTGAAGCTTTCTTT. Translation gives CASSFPRPAHPNTEAFF.

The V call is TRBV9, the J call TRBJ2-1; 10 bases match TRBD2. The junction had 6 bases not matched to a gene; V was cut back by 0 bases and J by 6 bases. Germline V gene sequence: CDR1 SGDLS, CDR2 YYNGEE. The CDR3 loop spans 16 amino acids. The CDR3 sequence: CASSVALAGGLNEQFF. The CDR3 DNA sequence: TGTGCCAGCAGCGTAGCTTTAGCGGGAGGCCTCAATGAGCAGTTCTTC.

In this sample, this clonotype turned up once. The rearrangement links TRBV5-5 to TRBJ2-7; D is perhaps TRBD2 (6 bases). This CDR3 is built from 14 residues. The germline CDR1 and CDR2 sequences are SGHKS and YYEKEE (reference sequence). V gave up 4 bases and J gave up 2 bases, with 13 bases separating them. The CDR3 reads CASSVDGGAYEQYF. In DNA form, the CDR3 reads TGTGCCAGCAGCGTGGACGGAGGGGCCTACGAGCAGTACTTC.

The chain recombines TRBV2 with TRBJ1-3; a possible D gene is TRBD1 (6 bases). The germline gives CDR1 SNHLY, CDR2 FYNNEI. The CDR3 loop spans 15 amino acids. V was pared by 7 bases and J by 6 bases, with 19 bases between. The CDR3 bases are TGTGCCAGCACCGAGGGCAGGGGAATTGAAAACACCATATATTTT. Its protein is CASTEGRGIENTIYF.

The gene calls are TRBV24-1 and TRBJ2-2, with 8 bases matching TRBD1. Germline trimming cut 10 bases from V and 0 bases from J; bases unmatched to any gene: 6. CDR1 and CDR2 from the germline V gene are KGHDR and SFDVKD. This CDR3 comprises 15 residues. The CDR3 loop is CATTDRGSNTGELFF. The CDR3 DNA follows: TGTGCCACGACAGACAGGGGTTCGAACACCGGGGAGCTGTTTTTT.

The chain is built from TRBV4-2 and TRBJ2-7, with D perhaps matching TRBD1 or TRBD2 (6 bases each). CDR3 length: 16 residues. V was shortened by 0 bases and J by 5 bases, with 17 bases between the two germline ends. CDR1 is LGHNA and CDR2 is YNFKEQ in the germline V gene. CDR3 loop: CASSQDVRGAGNEQYF. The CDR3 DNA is TGTGCCAGCAGCCAAGATGTGAGGGGGGCGGGGAACGAGCAGTACTTC.

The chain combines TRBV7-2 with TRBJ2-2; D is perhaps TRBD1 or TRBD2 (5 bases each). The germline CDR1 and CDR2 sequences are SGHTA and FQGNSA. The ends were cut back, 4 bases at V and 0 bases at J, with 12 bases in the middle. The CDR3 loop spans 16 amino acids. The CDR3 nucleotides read TGTGCCAGCAGCTCTTACTGGGGGTCGAACACCGGGGAGCTGTTTTTT. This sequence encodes CASSSYWGSNTGELFF.

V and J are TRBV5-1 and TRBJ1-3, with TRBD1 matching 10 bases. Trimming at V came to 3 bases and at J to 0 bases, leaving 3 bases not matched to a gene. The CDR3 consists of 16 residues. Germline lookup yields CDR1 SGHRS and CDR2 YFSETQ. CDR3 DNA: TGCGCCAGCAGCTCCGGACAGGGGGTCTCTGGAAACACCATATATTTT. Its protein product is CASSSGQGVSGNTIYF.

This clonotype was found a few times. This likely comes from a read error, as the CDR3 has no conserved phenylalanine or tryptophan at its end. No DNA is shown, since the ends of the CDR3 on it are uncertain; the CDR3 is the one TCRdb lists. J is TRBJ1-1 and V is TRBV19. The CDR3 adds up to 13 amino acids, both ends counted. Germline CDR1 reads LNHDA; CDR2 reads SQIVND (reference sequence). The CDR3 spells CASSNGEGDPIGH.